The source of this T cell receptor (beta chain) is a study of blood T cell repertoires in COVID-19. Study background: There were acute and convalescent COVID-19 samples, and they came from the United States, Italy and Spain. Sample material is recorded as cDNA or gDNA derived from T cells, B-cell-depleted T cells, or PBMCs.

Original data processing: The assay estimated nucleated cells by amplifying reference gene primers. TCRdb's table, derived via immunoSEQ multiplex PCR, lists solely in-frame clones and lacks some. From that table come the V and J calls and clone size; the DNA was used to work out D and trimming. Here the sample spans 60,000 or so clones, 70% to 90% being singletons. Trimming removed 2 bases from V and 12 bases from J; junction bases left unmatched: 4. Germline lookup yields CDR1 MNHNS and CDR2 SASEGT. This CDR3 spans 11 amino acids. The sample was peripheral blood. The clonotype originates from a man aged 55-75 years with acute or convalescent COVID-19. The chain uses TRBV6-1 and TRBJ2-7; TRBD1 matches at 7 bases. The CDR3 loop reads CASSEMGQRYF. The CDR3 coding sequence is TGTGCCAGCAGTGAAATGGGACAGCGGTACTTC.